The entry that follows covers one TCR beta chain sequence. The antigen is not known. The data derive from a study of Graves' ophthalmopathy and Graves' hyperthyroidism. General observations from the study: Most thyroid-expanded clonotypes exceeding 0.001 frequency were also found in blood. Between ophthalmopathy and stable hyperthyroidism, a 13-signature model drew a separation with just over 85% sensitivity and about 80% specificity.

Ophthalmopathy donors showed moderate-to-severe activity, CAS ≥3, NOSPECS ≥4 and a duration under 3 months. The ends lost 6 bases at V and 6 bases at J; junction bases unmatched: 6. CDR3 length equals 14 residues. Germline V gene lookup returns CDR1 MGHDK and CDR2 SYGVNS. RNA transcripts provided the template for amplifying TCR beta CDR3 regions. First-round RT-PCR used HTBI primers; second-round multiplex PCR followed. MiXCR, applied by TCRdb to the multiplex PCR reads, yields one record per CDR3 protein. The sample consists of about 740,000 distinct CDR3 sequences, roughly 40% of them appearing once.

The chain is built from TRBV25-1 and TRBJ2-2; 8 nucleotides align to TRBD2. Sequenced: peripheral blood. This TCR was sampled from an adult man with Graves' ophthalmopathy. The chain's CDR3 is CASRAPGGAGELFF. The CDR3 DNA sequence: TGTGCCAGCAGGGCCCCCGGGGGGGCCGGGGAGCTGTTTTTT.